Presented here are 9 T cell receptor beta chains from one specimen sequenced in a study of T-cell reconstitution after alpha-beta-depleted transplantation in children. The TCRbeta library was prepared with unique molecular identifiers. Via MiXCR, TCRdb re-called the PCR reads, giving one row per CDR3 protein. The sample shows 550,000 to 600,000 distinct CDR3 sequences, 23% of them seen only once. The sample in question was PBMCs, mostly from graft donor cells, obtained 360 days after TCRalphabeta/CD19-depleted stem cell transplant. The receptors stem from a boy less than two years old who had a stem cell transplant for acute myeloid leukemia, so the T cells may come from the graft donor.

V usage is TRBV6-5 and J usage is TRBJ2-1; D possibly matches TRBD1 or TRBD2 (7 bases each). Deletions cut 0 bases from V and 6 bases from J, with 15 bases between. This CDR3 has 16 amino acids. The germline CDR1 and CDR2 sequences are MNHEY and SVGAGI. The CDR3 loop reads CASSYSIPGGGNEQFF. The CDR3 DNA sequence: TGTGCCAGCAGTTACTCGATCCCAGGGGGGGGCAATGAGCAGTTCTTC.

This clonotype was detected a few times. This chain joins TRBV20-1 and TRBJ2-3, with D perhaps TRBD1 or TRBD2 (5 bases each). V lost 1 base, J lost 4 bases, and 9 bases lay in between. The CDR3 sequence is 13 residues long. The germline V gene has CDR1 DFQATT and CDR2 SNEGSKA (reference sequence). CDR3 nucleotides: TGCAGTGCTAGAGCCCCGGGGCCAGATACGCAGTATTTT. Translating it yields CSARAPGPDTQYF.

This clonotype was observed a few times. The gene calls are TRBV7-2 and TRBJ2-5; 10 bases agree with TRBD2. This CDR3 contains 16 residues. CDR1 is SGHTA and CDR2 is FQGNSA in the germline V gene. Trimming took 3 bases from V and 2 from J; bases not matched to a gene: 6. The CDR3 nucleotides are TGTGCCAGCAGCTTCCTTGGACTAGCGGAACAAGAGACCCAGTACTTC. Its translation: CASSFLGLAEQETQYF. Using reference TRBV7-2 and TRBJ2-5 for the parts outside the CDR3, the full variable domain is GAGVSQSPSNKVTEKGKDVELRCDPISGHTALYWYRQSLGQGLEFLIYFQGNSAPDKSGLPSDRFSAERTGGSVSTLTIQRTQQEDSAVYLCASSFLGLAEQETQYFGPGTRLLVL.

This clonotype was seen ten or more times. The chain has TRBV5-1 and TRBJ2-5; 12 bases match TRBD1. J lost 3 bases, V lost 5 bases, and 2 bases had no gene match. The germline V gene has CDR1 SGHRS and CDR2 YFSETQ. The CDR3 is 14 amino acids. As DNA, the CDR3 is TGCGCCAGCAGGGGGACAGGGGGCGAAGAGACCCAGTACTTC. This codes for CASRGTGGEETQYF.

The chain joins TRBV10-3 to TRBJ2-1, with 9 bases fitting TRBD1. CDR1 is ENHRY and CDR2 is SYGVKD in the germline V gene. Trimming cost V 5 bases and J 6 bases; bases outside gene matches: 8. The CDR3 runs 15 residues. CDR3 sequence reads: CAISPGQGLSNEQFF. In nucleotides, the CDR3 is TGTGCCATCAGTCCGGGACAGGGCTTAAGCAATGAGCAGTTCTTC.

This clonotype was seen ten or more times. The V gene is TRBV2, the J gene TRBJ2-1; TRBD1 aligns across 7 bases. V trimming: 8 bases; J trimming: 3 bases; junction bases outside the gene matches: 19. The germline V gene encodes CDR1 SNHLY and CDR2 FYNNEI. The CDR3 is made up of 18 amino acids. CDR3 sequence reads: CASGNDRDRGSFYNEQFF. The CDR3 bases are TGTGCCAGCGGCAACGACAGGGATAGGGGTAGTTTCTACAATGAGCAGTTCTTC. Full variable domain (rest looked up from reference TRBV2 and TRBJ2-1): EPEVTQTPSHQVTQMGQEVILRCVPISNHLYFYWYRQILGQKVEFLVSFYNNEISEKSEIFDDQFSVERPDGSNFTLKIRSTKLEDSAMYFCASGNDRDRGSFYNEQFFGPGTRLTVL.

This clonotype turned up a few times. The chain links TRBV12-3 or TRBV12-4 to TRBJ2-1, with D hard to call. CDR3 length: 13 residues. Trimming removed 3 bases from V and 5 bases from J, with 8 bases in between. Written as DNA, the CDR3 is TGTGCCAGCAGTTTTTATCGGGACAATGAGCAGTTCTTC. Amino acid sequence: CASSFYRDNEQFF.

This clonotype has a count of ten or more. The chain has TRBV7-9 and TRBJ2-5, with 9 bases matching TRBD1. The CDR3 spans 15 residues. J lost 1 base, V lost 1 base, and 1 base had no gene match. Germline V gene sequence: CDR1 SEHNR, CDR2 FQNEAQ (reference sequence). The CDR3 nucleotides read TGTGCCAGCAGCTTAGGGGACAGGGCCCAAGAGACCCAGTACTTC. Translating it yields CASSLGDRAQETQYF.

The V and J genes are TRBV7-8 and TRBJ2-5; D gene ambiguous. Germline V gene sequence: CDR1 SGHVS, CDR2 FQNEAQ. Trimming shortened V by 5 bases and J by 2 bases, and 15 bases separated the two germline ends. The CDR3 is made up of 15 amino acids. The CDR3 reads CASSNRPAKQETQYF. In DNA, the CDR3 is TGTGCCAGCAGCAACCGCCCAGCGAAACAAGAGACCCAGTACTTC.